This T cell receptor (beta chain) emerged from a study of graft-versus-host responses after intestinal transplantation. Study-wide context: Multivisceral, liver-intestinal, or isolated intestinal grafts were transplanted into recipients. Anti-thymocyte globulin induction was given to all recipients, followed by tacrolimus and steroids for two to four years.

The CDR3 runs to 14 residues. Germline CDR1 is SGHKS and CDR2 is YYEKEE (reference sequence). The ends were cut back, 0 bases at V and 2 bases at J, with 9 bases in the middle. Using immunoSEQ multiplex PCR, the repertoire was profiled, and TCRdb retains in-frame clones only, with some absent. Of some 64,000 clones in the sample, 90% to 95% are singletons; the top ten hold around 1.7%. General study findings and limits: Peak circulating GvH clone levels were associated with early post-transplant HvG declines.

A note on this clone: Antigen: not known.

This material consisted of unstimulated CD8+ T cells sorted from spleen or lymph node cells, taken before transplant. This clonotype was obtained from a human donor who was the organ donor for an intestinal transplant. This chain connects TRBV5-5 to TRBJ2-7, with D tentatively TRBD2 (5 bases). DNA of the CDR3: TGTGCCAGCAGCTTGGGAGGGTCCCCCTACGAGCAGTACTTC. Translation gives CASSLGGSPYEQYF.